This TCR beta chain was documented in a study of blood T cells in healthy people across ages (dated by TCRdb to about 2015). Describing the broader study: In model experiments, template switching captured roughly one uniquely barcoded TCR beta cDNA molecule for every two T cells. The donors were split into four age groups: young (average 16 years), middle-aged (nearly 40), aged (approximately 60) and long-lived (about 74). Age-related changes in TCR beta repertoire diversity were measured in the study by deep sequencing normalized with unique cDNA molecular identifiers. For two donors (one aged 18 to 30 and one aged 80 or older), the study analyzed two additional independent replicas of 1 million unique cDNA reads from the same blood draw.

The study at large found these results: Because profiling used bulk unsorted PBMCs, naive and antigen-experienced compartments could not be compared conclusively. Estimates of total diversity based on one million sequenced T cells were regarded as lower bounds and as underestimates. As age increased, observed TCR beta diversity per million T cells dropped in a roughly linear way, and a significant reduction was already evident by age around 41. The CMV infection status of donors was not known, potentially confounding age-related changes in expanded clonotypes. There was a strong correlation between observed TCR beta diversity and the percentage of naive T cells measured by flow cytometry. Compared with the aged group, the long-lived group had more naive CD4+ T cells, fewer expanded clones and increased TCR diversity, a pattern suggesting age selection.

Receptor amplification or capture employed 5' RACE. Instrument used: Illumina HiSeq 2500. A second roughly 7 to 12 cycle PCR used a sample-barcoded 5' primer and a J-beta primer mix. A unique molecular identifier was introduced onto each TCR beta cDNA molecule by a template-switch 5' adaptor carrying 12 random nucleotides. Each sample yielded at least 3 million CDR3-containing paired-end reads. First-strand cDNA was synthesized from all RNA with the Mint cDNA synthesis kit, primed by a TRBC-specific oligonucleotide. After uracil-DNA glycosylase treatment, a first 18-cycle PCR used universal primers M1SS and BC2_uni_R on all cDNA. For the original study's pipeline: Normalization of each sample was performed by random selection of 1 million high-quality reads, each carrying a distinct molecular identifier. Reads with shared molecular identifiers were discarded instead of being binned into consensus sequences. MiTCR, set to a Q25 quality threshold and the strictest error-elimination algorithm, was used for CDR3 identification, clonotype clustering and error correction. A nonparametric unseen species model with Euler transformation was used to estimate a lower bound on total TCR beta diversity. TCRdb applied fastp at Q25 and MiXCR to the public reads, then kept only in-frame beta chains. Under each unique CDR3 protein, matching rows form one entry showing the most common genes and DNA. What appears here as the V and J calls and clone size reflects TCRdb's work, not the paper's. This sample gives 750,000 to 1,000,000 distinct CDR3 sequences in total; 25% to 30% of them show up just once. The ten top clones hold about a tenth of the sample.

As encoded in the germline V gene (reference sequence), CDR1 is SGHAT while CDR2 is FQDESV. Reading from cysteine to phenylalanine, the CDR3 counts 14 amino acids. The retained sequence is limited to the CDR3, 42 bases, with the frame set at the first base. The trim is 2 bases for V and 2 bases for J, with a gap of 7 bases between the germline ends. The roughly 39 donors, aged about 6 to 95 years, were systemically healthy Caucasian individuals from Russia. About 9.8 milliliters of peripheral blood were drawn from each donor into EDTA-treated Vacutainer tubes. Ficoll-Paque density-gradient centrifugation was used to isolate PBMCs, with at least 7 million per sample. Trizol reagent was used to extract total RNA from PBMCs, with at least 5.5 micrograms per sample. Naive CD45RAhigh/CD27high T cell percentages were measured by flow cytometry on a PBMC aliquot from every donor. This clonotype was seen many times. Its recognized antigen is unknown. Base qualities are missing; no much larger clone stands one base away.

These data also formed part of another study, on T cells of mothers and their children. The second source states: The donors were nine systemically healthy Caucasian individuals, made up of three mothers and their six children. cDNA synthesis used all of the extracted RNA, with approximately 1.6 ug of RNA in each 15 ul reaction. Sample barcodes and 2-4 random nucleotides were added via the M1S primer in the second PCR. Over 9.5 million TCR beta CDR3 reads were obtained for each mother, and millions of reads were obtained for each child. In both related and unrelated pairs, thymic selection shapes the output of TCR recombination in a similar way, with inherited differences having only a minor effect. Related mother-child pairs always showed normalized repertoire overlap that was slightly higher than in unrelated mother-child pairs, though the difference was never significant. No persistent microchimeric T cell clones were found, with a detection sensitivity of approximately 94 clones per million clonotypes. The study used deep NGS to compare TCR beta repertoires of mothers and children, seeking features distinguishing related mother-child pairs from unrelated individuals. On average, the children were approximately 11 +/- 4 years old, while the mothers were about 37 +/- 4 years old. After adapter ligation was performed with NEBNext reagents, the libraries were sequenced on an Illumina HiSeq 2000 with 100+100 nt paired-end reads. To prevent cross-contamination, the mother and child libraries were prepared a month apart and were sequenced in separate runs. For each donor, somewhere between 500,000 and 2,000,000 distinct TCR beta clonotypes were identified. Naive TCR beta clonotypes were estimated from low-frequency clonotypes matched to each donor's FACS-determined naive share, without sorting.

The origin of this receptor is a middle-aged woman in good health. This chain is built from TRBV11-1 and TRBJ2-1, with no reliable assignment of the D segment. Sequenced: blood. This receptor carries the CDR3 CASSLRLAYNEQFF. The DNA sequence reads TGTGCCAGCAGCTTACGTCTGGCCTACAATGAGCAGTTCTTC.